This T cell receptor (beta chain) derives from a study of Graves' ophthalmopathy and Graves' hyperthyroidism. The V segment lost 6 bases and the J segment 0 bases; nucleotides outside the gene matches: 10. Germline loops: CDR1 SNHLY, CDR2 FYNNEI. The CDR3 is made up of 17 amino acids. The starting material, approximately 10 ml of fresh peripheral blood, provided the PBMCs. RNA transcripts provided the template for amplifying TCR beta CDR3 regions. An opening RT-PCR round employed HTBI primers and preceded a second-round multiplex PCR. TCRdb passed the multiplex PCR reads through MiXCR, listing each CDR3 protein once. The data contain a few hundred thousand distinct CDR3 sequences, approximately 18% of them singletons. This clonotype came up a few times.

The sample comprised peripheral blood. This sequence originates from an adult woman with stable Graves' hyperthyroidism. The chain is built from TRBV2 and TRBJ2-4, with 8 nucleotides matching TRBD1. CDR3 loop: CASRPGGDRIAKNIQYF. DNA for the CDR3: TGTGCCAGCAGGCCGGGTGGGGACAGGATAGCCAAAAACATTCAGTACTTC.